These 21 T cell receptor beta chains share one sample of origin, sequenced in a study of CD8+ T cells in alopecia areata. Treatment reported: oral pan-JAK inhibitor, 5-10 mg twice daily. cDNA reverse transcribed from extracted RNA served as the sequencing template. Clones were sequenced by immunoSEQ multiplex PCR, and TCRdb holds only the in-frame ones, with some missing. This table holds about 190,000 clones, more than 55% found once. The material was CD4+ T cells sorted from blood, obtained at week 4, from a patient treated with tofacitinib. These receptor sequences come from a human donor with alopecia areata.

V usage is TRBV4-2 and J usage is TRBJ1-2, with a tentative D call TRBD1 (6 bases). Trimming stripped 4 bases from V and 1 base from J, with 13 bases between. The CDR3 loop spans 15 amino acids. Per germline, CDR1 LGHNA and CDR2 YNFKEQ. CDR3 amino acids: CASSLSARGNYGYTF. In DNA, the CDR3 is TGTGCCAGCAGCCTATCAGCCAGGGGTAACTATGGCTACACCTTC.

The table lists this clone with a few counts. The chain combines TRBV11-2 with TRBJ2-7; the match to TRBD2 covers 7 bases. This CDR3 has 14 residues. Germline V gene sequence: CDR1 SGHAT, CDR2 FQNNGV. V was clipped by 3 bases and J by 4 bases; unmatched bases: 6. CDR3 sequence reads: CASSLVAGSYEQYF. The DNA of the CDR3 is TGTGCCAGCAGCTTGGTAGCGGGCAGTTACGAGCAGTACTTC.

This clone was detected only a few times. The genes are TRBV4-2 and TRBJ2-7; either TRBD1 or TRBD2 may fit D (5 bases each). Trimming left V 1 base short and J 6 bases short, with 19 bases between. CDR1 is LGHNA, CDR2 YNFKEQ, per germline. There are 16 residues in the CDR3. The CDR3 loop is CASSQGRTLSRGEQYF. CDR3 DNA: TGTGCCAGCAGCCAAGGGAGGACACTCAGTCGGGGCGAGCAGTACTTC.

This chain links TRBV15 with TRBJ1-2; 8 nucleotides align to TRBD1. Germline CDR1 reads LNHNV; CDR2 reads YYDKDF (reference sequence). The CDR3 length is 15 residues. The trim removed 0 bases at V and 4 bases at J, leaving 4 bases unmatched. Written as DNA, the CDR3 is TGTGCCACCAGCAGAGACAGGGGGCGCGTCTATGGCTACACCTTC. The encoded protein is CATSRDRGRVYGYTF.

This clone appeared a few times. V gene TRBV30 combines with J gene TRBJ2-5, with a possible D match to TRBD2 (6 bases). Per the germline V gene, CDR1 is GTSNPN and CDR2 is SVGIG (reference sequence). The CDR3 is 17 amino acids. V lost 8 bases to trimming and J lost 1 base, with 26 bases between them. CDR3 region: CAGRWIRTNWIQETQYF. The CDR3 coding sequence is TGTGCCGGACGATGGATAAGGACTAACTGGATCCAAGAGACCCAGTACTTC.

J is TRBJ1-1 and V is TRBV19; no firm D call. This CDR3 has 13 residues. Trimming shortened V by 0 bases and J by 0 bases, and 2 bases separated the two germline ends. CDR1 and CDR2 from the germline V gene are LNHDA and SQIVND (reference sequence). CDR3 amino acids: CASSIEVNTEAFF. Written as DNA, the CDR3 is TGTGCCAGTAGTATAGAGGTGAACACTGAAGCTTTCTTT.

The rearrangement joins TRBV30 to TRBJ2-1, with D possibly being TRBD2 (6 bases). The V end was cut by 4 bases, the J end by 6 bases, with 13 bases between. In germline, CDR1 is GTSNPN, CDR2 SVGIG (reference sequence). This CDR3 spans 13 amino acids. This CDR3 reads CAWNQRAVNEQFF. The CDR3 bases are TGTGCCTGGAACCAGCGGGCCGTCAATGAGCAGTTCTTC.

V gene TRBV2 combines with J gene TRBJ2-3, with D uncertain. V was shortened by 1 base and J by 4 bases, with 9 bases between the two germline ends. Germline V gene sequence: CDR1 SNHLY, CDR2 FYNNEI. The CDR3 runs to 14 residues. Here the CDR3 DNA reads TGTGCCAGCAGTGAAGTAACAGTAGCAGATACGCAGTATTTT. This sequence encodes CASSEVTVADTQYF.

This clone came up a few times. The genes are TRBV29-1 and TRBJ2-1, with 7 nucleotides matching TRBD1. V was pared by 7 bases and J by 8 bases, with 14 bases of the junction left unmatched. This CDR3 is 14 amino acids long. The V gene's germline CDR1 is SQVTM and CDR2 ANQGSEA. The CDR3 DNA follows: TGCAGCGCTTGGACAGGCGGCGAATCGGATGAGCAGTTCTTC. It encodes CSAWTGGESDEQFF.

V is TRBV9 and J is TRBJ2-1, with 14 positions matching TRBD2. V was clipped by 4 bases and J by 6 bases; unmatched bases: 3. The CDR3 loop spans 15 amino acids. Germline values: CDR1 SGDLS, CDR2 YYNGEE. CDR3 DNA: TGTGCCAGCAGCTCGGGACTAGCGGGAGTCAATGAGCAGTTCTTC. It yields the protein CASSSGLAGVNEQFF.

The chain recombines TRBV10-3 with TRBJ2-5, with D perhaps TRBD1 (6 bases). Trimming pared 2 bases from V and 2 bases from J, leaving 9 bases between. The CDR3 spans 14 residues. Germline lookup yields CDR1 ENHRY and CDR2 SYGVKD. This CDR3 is CAISEGQTQETQYF. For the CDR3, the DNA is TGTGCCATCAGTGAGGGACAGACTCAAGAGACCCAGTACTTC.

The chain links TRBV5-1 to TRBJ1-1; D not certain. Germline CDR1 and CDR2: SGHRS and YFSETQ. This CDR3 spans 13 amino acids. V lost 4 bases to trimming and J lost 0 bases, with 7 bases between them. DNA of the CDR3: TGCGCCAGCAGCCCGCCTCTGAACACTGAAGCTTTCTTT. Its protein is CASSPPLNTEAFF.

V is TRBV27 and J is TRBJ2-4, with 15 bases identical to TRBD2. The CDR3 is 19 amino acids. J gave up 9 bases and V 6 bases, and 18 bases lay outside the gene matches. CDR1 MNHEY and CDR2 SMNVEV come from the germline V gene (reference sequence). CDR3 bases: TGTGCCAGCAGCTCAGCTGGGAGGCCGGGACTAGCGGGAGGCGGCATTCAGTACTTC. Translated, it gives CASSSAGRPGLAGGGIQYF.

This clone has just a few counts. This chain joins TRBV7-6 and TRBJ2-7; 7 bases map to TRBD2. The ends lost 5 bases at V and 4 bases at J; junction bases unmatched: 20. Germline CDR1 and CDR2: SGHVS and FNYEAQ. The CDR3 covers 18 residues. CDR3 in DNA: TGTGCCAGCAGCCCCCCCCCGCGGGGGATTCTCGGGACGTACGAGCAGTACTTC. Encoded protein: CASSPPPRGILGTYEQYF. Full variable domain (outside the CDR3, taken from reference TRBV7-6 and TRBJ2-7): GAGVSQSPRYKVTKRGQDVALRCDPISGHVSLYWYRQALGQGPEFLTYFNYEAQQDKSGLPNDRFSAERPEGSISTLTIQRTEQRDSAMYRCASSPPPRGILGTYEQYFGPGTRLTVT.

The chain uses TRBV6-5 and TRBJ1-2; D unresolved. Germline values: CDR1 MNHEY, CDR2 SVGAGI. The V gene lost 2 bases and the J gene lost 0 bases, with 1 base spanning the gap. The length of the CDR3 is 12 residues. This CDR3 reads CASSYANYGYTF. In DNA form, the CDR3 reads TGTGCCAGCAGTTACGCTAACTATGGCTACACCTTC.

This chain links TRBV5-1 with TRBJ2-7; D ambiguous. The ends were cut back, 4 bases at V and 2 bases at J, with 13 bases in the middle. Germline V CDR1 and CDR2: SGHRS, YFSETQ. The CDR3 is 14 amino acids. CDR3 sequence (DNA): TGCGCCAGCAGCGTAATGGACCTTACCTACGAGCAGTACTTC. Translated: CASSVMDLTYEQYF.

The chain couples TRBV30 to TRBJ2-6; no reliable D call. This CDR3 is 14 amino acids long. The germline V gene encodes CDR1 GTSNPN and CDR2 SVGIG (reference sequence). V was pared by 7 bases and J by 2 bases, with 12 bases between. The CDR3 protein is CASERFTGANVLTF. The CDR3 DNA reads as TGTGCCTCAGAGAGGTTCACTGGGGCCAACGTCCTGACTTTC.

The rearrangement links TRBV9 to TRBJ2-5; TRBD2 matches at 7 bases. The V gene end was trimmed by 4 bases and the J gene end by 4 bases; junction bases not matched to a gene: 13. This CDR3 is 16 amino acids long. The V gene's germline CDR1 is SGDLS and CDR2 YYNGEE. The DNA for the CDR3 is TGTGCCAGCAGCCCTACTAGCGCCGAGGATCGAGAGACCCAGTACTTC. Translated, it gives CASSPTSAEDRETQYF.

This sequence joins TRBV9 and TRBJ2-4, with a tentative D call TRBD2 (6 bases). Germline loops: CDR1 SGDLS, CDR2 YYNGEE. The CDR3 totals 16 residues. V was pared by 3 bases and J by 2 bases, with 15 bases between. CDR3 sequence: CASSDLASGTKNIQYF. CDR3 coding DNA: TGTGCCAGCAGCGACCTAGCGTCTGGGACCAAAAACATTCAGTACTTC.

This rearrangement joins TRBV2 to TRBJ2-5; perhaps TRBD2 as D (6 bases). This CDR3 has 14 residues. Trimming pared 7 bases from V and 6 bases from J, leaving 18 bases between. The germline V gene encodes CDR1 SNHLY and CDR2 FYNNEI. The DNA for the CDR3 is TGTGCCAGCACTCCTCGCGGGAAGGGGAAGACCCAGTACTTC. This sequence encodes CASTPRGKGKTQYF.

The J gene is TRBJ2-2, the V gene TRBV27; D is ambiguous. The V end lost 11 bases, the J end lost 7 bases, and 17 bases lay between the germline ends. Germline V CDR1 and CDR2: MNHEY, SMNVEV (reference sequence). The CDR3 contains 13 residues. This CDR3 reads CAVSHHPYGELFF. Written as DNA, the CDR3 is TGTGCCGTTTCTCATCACCCGTACGGGGAGCTGTTTTTT.